Below, 30 T cell receptor beta chains from the same sample are listed, as sequenced in a study of response to subunit inactivated influenza vaccine. TCRdb re-called the RT-PCR reads with MiXCR, one entry per CDR3 protein. The table shows 500,000 to 550,000 distinct CDR3 sequences, with roughly 25% occurring only once. These records were also assigned to another study, of T cells expressing NK-cell markers. That paper adds: The authors generated TCR beta cDNA through 5'RACE template switching with UMIs.

The sequencing used CD4+ T cells sorted from PBMCs, collected 11 to 12 days after vaccination. The origin of the receptors is a man between 50 and 59 years old who received an inactivated influenza vaccine.

The chain combines TRBV29-1 with TRBJ2-1; 7 bases match TRBD2. The J segment lost 4 bases and the V segment lost 4 bases, leaving 7 bases of the junction unmatched. CDR1 and CDR2 from the germline V gene are SQVTM and ANQGSEA. This CDR3 spans 14 amino acids. CDR3 protein: CSVGAGGGYNEQFF. The CDR3 DNA reads as TGCAGCGTTGGGGCTGGGGGGGGGTACAATGAGCAGTTCTTC.

This clonotype was seen only a few times. V is TRBV18 and J is TRBJ2-5; 9 positions agree with TRBD1. V lost 3 bases and J lost 5; bases outside the gene matches: 10. CDR1 KGHSH and CDR2 LQKENI come from the germline V gene. This CDR3 contains 16 residues. DNA of the CDR3: TGTGCCAGCTCACCGCGAGGACAGGGGAGAGGCGAGACCCAGTACTTC. It encodes CASSPRGQGRGETQYF.

This chain connects TRBV10-3 to TRBJ2-7, with 8 bases fitting TRBD1. Unmatched junction bases numbered 17, after V lost 6 bases and J lost 1 base. Germline values: CDR1 ENHRY, CDR2 SYGVKD. The CDR3 length is 18 residues. CDR3 in amino acids: CAIRDLKGQGLSSYEQYF. The CDR3 coding sequence is TGTGCCATCAGGGACTTGAAAGGACAGGGCCTCAGTTCCTACGAGCAGTACTTC.

The chain recombines TRBV7-2 with TRBJ2-5, with TRBD1 identical over 8 bases. The V segment lost 2 bases and the J segment 5 bases; nucleotides outside the gene matches: 10. The germline CDR1 and CDR2 sequences are SGHTA and FQGNSA. The CDR3 spans 16 residues. The CDR3 DNA is TGTGCCAGCAGCTTAATATGGGACAGGAATGGCGAGACCCAGTACTTC. Its protein product is CASSLIWDRNGETQYF.

This sequence joins TRBV19 and TRBJ2-2; D is perhaps TRBD1 (5 bases). With 7 bases removed from V and 2 bases from J, the gap between germline ends came to 17 bases. Germline values: CDR1 LNHDA, CDR2 SQIVND (reference sequence). The CDR3 extends over 16 amino acids. For the CDR3, the DNA is TGTGCCAGTATCCGAACCCCCAGGGAAAACACCGGGGAGCTGTTTTTT. Its protein product is CASIRTPRENTGELFF.

The rearrangement links TRBV6-2 or TRBV6-3 to TRBJ2-7; D call uncertain. CDR1 and CDR2 (germline): MNHEY, SVGEGT. V was clipped by 6 bases and J by 3 bases, with 15 bases between them. The CDR3 runs to 14 residues. The CDR3 coding sequence is TGTGCCAGCAGCTCCCCCGTGGGGTACTACGAGCAGTACTTC. Translating it yields CASSSPVGYYEQYF.

The rearrangement links TRBV12-3 or TRBV12-4 to TRBJ1-5; D unresolved. The CDR3 has 12 residues. The V and J ends lost 3 bases and 6 bases respectively, with 6 bases between them. Written as DNA, the CDR3 is TGTGCCAGCAGTTTTACGAGTCAGCCCCAGCATTTT. It is translated as CASSFTSQPQHF.

The chain couples TRBV3-1 to TRBJ2-7, with TRBD1 as a possible D gene (5 bases). Germline V gives CDR1 LGHDT, CDR2 YNNKEL (reference sequence). The CDR3 is made up of 14 amino acids. Trimming shortened V by 1 base and J by 2 bases, and 9 bases separated the two germline ends. In DNA form, the CDR3 reads TGTGCCAGCAGCCAAGGTCCAGGGACCTACGAGCAGTACTTC. Its protein product is CASSQGPGTYEQYF.

This clonotype was counted ten times or more. The chain recombines TRBV7-2 with TRBJ2-5; either TRBD1 or TRBD2 may supply D (6 bases each). The ends were cut back, 5 bases at V and 2 bases at J, with 15 bases in the middle. Germline CDR1 is SGHTA and CDR2 is FQGNSA. The CDR3 sequence is 15 residues long. CDR3 loop: CASSRGRGVQETQYF. Written as DNA, the CDR3 is TGTGCCAGCAGCCGGGGAAGGGGGGTACAAGAGACCCAGTACTTC.

This clonotype was recorded at least ten times. The chain links TRBV29-1 to TRBJ2-3; a possible D gene is TRBD1 (6 bases). V lost 4 bases to trimming and J lost 6 bases, with 11 bases between them. The CDR3 contains 12 residues. The germline CDR1 and CDR2 sequences are SQVTM and ANQGSEA. CDR3 loop: CSVARQGDTQYF. The CDR3 DNA is TGCAGCGTTGCCCGTCAGGGGGATACGCAGTATTTT.

The rearrangement uses TRBV6-2 or TRBV6-3 and TRBJ1-5; D uncertain. CDR3 size: 16 residues. Germline assignment: CDR1 MNHEY and CDR2 SVGEGT. Trimming pared 5 bases from V and 2 bases from J, leaving 16 bases between. CDR3 sequence reads: CASSPFGGSRNQPQHF. In nucleotides, the CDR3 is TGTGCCAGCAGTCCATTCGGCGGCAGCCGCAATCAGCCCCAGCATTTT.

This clonotype was detected many times. The chain recombines TRBV5-1 with TRBJ2-2; D unclear. Germline V gene sequence: CDR1 SGHRS, CDR2 YFSETQ. The CDR3 is made up of 13 amino acids. V lost 4 bases, J lost 5 bases, and 9 bases lay in between. The CDR3 is CASSPLRTGELFF. CDR3 DNA sequence: TGCGCCAGCAGCCCTTTGAGAACCGGGGAGCTGTTTTTT.

The chain has TRBV5-1 and TRBJ1-3, with a tentative D call TRBD1 (6 bases). Per germline, CDR1 SGHRS and CDR2 YFSETQ. This CDR3 comprises 15 residues. V was trimmed by 4 bases and J by 0 bases, leaving 11 bases between them. This chain's CDR3 is CASSPRGASGNTIYF. CDR3 sequence (DNA): TGCGCCAGCAGCCCCCGGGGGGCCTCTGGAAACACCATATATTTT.

This rearrangement joins TRBV7-3 to TRBJ2-3; no clear D. The germline V gene has CDR1 SGHTA and CDR2 FQGTGA. V was pared by 1 base and J by 4 bases, with 9 bases between. The CDR3 loop spans 14 amino acids. CDR3 coding DNA: TGTGCCAGCAGCTTAAACGCGAGCCCAGATACGCAGTATTTT. Its protein is CASSLNASPDTQYF.

This clonotype appeared a few times. The chain couples TRBV9 to TRBJ2-1; 7 bases are a match to TRBD1. The trim removed 4 bases at V and 1 base at J, leaving 5 bases unmatched. From germline, CDR1 is SGDLS and CDR2 YYNGEE. This CDR3 is built from 15 residues. Written as DNA, the CDR3 is TGTGCCAGCAGCCGAGGGGGCCTATCCTACAATGAGCAGTTCTTC. This encodes CASSRGGLSYNEQFF.

This clonotype was seen a handful of times. V gene TRBV5-1 combines with J gene TRBJ2-3, with D possibly being TRBD2 (5 bases). This CDR3 comprises 16 residues. Germline V gives CDR1 SGHRS, CDR2 YFSETQ. Trimming removed 0 bases from V and 2 bases from J, with 13 bases in between. The CDR3 DNA sequence: TGCGCCAGCAGCTTGGGAGGGAGAGAGCACACAGATACGCAGTATTTT. It is translated as CASSLGGREHTDTQYF.

This clonotype occurred a few times. This sequence joins TRBV7-2 and TRBJ2-1; the D is unclear. V was trimmed by 0 bases and J by 0 bases, leaving 9 bases between them. Germline V CDR1 and CDR2: SGHTA, FQGNSA. This CDR3 is built from 16 residues. Written as DNA, the CDR3 is TGTGCCAGCAGCTTAGCGTTTAGTAGCTCCTACAATGAGCAGTTCTTC. This translates into CASSLAFSSSYNEQFF.

This clonotype was found a few times. V is TRBV7-2 and J is TRBJ2-1, with TRBD2 identical over 7 bases. V dropped 5 bases and J dropped 9; count of bases not matched to a gene: 13. The CDR3 runs 15 residues. Germline lookup yields CDR1 SGHTA and CDR2 FQGNSA. The CDR3: CASSPRGPTGGEQFF. CDR3 DNA: TGTGCCAGCAGCCCTAGAGGGCCGACGGGGGGTGAGCAGTTCTTC.

This clonotype was recorded a few times. The rearrangement links TRBV6-5 to TRBJ1-4; perhaps TRBD1 as D (5 bases). CDR3 length: 15 amino acids. Germline V gene sequence: CDR1 MNHEY, CDR2 SVGAGI. V lost 2 bases to trimming and J lost 5 bases, with 12 bases between them. In nucleotides, the CDR3 is TGTGCCAGCAGTTACCCCCGGGGCAGGAATGAAAAACTGTTTTTT. Protein product: CASSYPRGRNEKLFF.

The chain couples TRBV20-1 to TRBJ2-2, with 9 bases that match TRBD2. CDR1 is DFQATT, CDR2 SNEGSKA, per germline (reference sequence). The CDR3 loop spans 14 amino acids. J was trimmed by 6 bases and V by 3 bases; bases with no gene match: 5. CDR3 residues: CSARGTSKSGELFF. CDR3 in DNA: TGCAGTGCTAGGGGGACTAGCAAATCCGGGGAGCTGTTTTTT.

This chain links TRBV6-2 or TRBV6-3 with TRBJ2-3; D unresolved. The CDR3 length is 13 residues. V was clipped by 3 bases and J by 5 bases, with 9 bases between them. From germline, CDR1 is MNHEY and CDR2 SVGEGT. In nucleotides, the CDR3 is TGTGCCAGCAGTTATTCTTCTGGAGATACGCAGTATTTT. Protein: CASSYSSGDTQYF.

This clonotype was seen only a few times. The CDR3 sequence is CASSETSAQETQYF. CDR3 nucleotide sequence: TGTGCCAGCAGCGAGACTAGCGCCCAAGAGACCCAGTACTTC. This chain links TRBV28 with TRBJ2-5, with 8 positions matching TRBD2. Germline trimming cut 6 bases from V and 1 base from J; bases unmatched to any gene: 4. The germline gives CDR1 MDHEN, CDR2 SYDVKM. CDR3 size: 14 residues.

This chain uses TRBV6-1 with TRBJ2-1, with 11 positions matching TRBD1. Germline V gene lookup returns CDR1 MNHNS and CDR2 SASEGT. The CDR3 totals 15 residues. V lost 6 bases and J lost 3; bases outside the gene matches: 4. In DNA, the CDR3 is TGTGCCAGCAGGCGGACAGGGGGCTTCTACAATGAGCAGTTCTTC. Translating it yields CASRRTGGFYNEQFF.

This clonotype was observed a single time. The chain joins TRBV4-2 to TRBJ1-2; 8 positions agree with TRBD1. This CDR3 has 16 residues. Per the germline V gene, CDR1 is LGHNA and CDR2 is YNFKEQ. With 0 bases clipped from V and 8 bases from J, the junction kept 11 bases outside the gene matches. CDR3 nucleotides: TGTGCCAGCAGCCAAGATGCAGGGGGCGGCGTAGGCGGCTACACCTTC. As protein: CASSQDAGGGVGGYTF.

The genes are TRBV2 and TRBJ2-3; D not resolved. The CDR3 runs to 13 residues. CDR1 is SNHLY, CDR2 FYNNEI, per germline. V was clipped by 6 bases and J by 7 bases, with 14 bases between them. DNA of the CDR3: TGTGCCAGCAGGGAAACGCTGGGAAATACGCAGTATTTT. Amino acid sequence: CASRETLGNTQYF.

This clonotype was detected only once. The rearrangement links TRBV7-9 to TRBJ2-7; 10 positions match TRBD1. This CDR3 region has 16 residues. The J segment lost 6 bases and the V segment lost 4 bases, leaving 12 bases of the junction unmatched. Germline lookup yields CDR1 SEHNR and CDR2 FQNEAQ (reference sequence). DNA for the CDR3: TGTGCCAGCAGCTCGAGACGAGGGACAGGGGTCGCCGAGCAGTACTTC. This gives the protein CASSSRRGTGVAEQYF.

The chain combines TRBV11-2 with TRBJ1-4; D is undetermined. V was cut by 0 bases and J by 6 bases, with 11 bases left in between. This CDR3 is 15 amino acids long. Germline V lookup: CDR1 SGHAT, CDR2 FQNNGV. The CDR3 loop is CASSLDRAGYEKLFF. DNA of the CDR3: TGTGCCAGCAGCTTAGATCGGGCGGGTTATGAAAAACTGTTTTTT.

This clonotype was counted ten times or more. V is TRBV12-3 or TRBV12-4 and J is TRBJ2-2; tentative D call: TRBD1 (5 bases). The CDR3 is 16 amino acids. Between the trimmed V and J ends, which lost 5 bases and 4 bases, there was a span of 17 bases. The CDR3 DNA reads TGTGCCAGCAGTACACAATCCAGGGCAGGCACCGGGGAGCTGTTTTTT. This translates into CASSTQSRAGTGELFF.

Written as DNA, the CDR3 is TGTGCCACCAGCAGAGGACTAGCGGGAGTCAATGAGCAGTTCTTC. This gives the protein CATSRGLAGVNEQFF. The rearrangement links TRBV15 to TRBJ2-1; 12 bases match TRBD2. V lost 1 base and J lost 6; bases outside the gene matches: 1. Germline V gene sequence: CDR1 LNHNV, CDR2 YYDKDF (reference sequence). This CDR3 has 15 residues.

The CDR3 is CATGAGGRSYNEQFF. The CDR3 nucleotides are TGTGCCACAGGGGCCGGAGGACGCTCCTACAATGAGCAGTTCTTC. The chain uses TRBV15 and TRBJ2-1; either TRBD1 or TRBD2 may supply D (5 bases each). This CDR3 comprises 15 residues. Germline CDR1 LNHNV, CDR2 YYDKDF (reference sequence). Trimming took off 9 bases at V and 0 bases at J, with 15 bases between the two ends.